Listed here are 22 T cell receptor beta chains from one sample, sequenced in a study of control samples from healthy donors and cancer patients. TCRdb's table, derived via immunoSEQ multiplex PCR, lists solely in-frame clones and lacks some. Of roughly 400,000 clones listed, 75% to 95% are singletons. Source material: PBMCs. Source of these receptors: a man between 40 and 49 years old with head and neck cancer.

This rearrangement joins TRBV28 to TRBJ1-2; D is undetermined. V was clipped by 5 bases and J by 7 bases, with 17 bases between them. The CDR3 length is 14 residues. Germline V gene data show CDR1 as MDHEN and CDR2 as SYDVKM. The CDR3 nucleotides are TGTGCCAGCAGTCAAGGAGGGAGTTTGCGTGGCTACACCTTC. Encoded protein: CASSQGGSLRGYTF.

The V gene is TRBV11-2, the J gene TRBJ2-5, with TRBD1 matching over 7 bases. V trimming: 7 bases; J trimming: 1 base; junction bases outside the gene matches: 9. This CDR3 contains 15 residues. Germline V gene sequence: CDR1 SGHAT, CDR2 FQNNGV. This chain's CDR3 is CASTQTGDLQETQYF. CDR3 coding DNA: TGTGCCAGCACCCAAACAGGGGATCTCCAAGAGACCCAGTACTTC.

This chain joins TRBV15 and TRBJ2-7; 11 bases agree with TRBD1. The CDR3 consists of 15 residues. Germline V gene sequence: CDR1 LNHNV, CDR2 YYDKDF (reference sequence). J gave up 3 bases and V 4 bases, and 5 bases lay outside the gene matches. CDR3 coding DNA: TGTGCCACCAGCAAAGGGACAGGGGGTTTCTACGAGCAGTACTTC. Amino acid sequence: CATSKGTGGFYEQYF.

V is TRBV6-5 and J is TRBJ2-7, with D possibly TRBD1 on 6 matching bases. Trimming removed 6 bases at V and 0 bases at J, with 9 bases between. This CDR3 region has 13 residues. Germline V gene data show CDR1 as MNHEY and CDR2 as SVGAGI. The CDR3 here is CASRIGGSYEQYF. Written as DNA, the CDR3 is TGTGCCAGCAGGATAGGGGGCTCCTACGAGCAGTACTTC.

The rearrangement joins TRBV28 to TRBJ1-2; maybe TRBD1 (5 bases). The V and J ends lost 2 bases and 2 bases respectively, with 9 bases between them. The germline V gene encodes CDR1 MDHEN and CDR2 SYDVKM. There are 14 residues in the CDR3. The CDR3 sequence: CASSLTDSNYGYTF. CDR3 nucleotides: TGTGCCAGCAGTTTAACCGACAGCAACTATGGCTACACCTTC.

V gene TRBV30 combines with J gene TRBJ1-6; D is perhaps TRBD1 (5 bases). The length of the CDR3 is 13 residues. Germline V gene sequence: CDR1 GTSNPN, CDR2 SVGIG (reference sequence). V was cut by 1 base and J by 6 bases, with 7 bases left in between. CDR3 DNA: TGTGCCTGGAGTGGACAGATTAATTCACCCCTCCACTTT. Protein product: CAWSGQINSPLHF.

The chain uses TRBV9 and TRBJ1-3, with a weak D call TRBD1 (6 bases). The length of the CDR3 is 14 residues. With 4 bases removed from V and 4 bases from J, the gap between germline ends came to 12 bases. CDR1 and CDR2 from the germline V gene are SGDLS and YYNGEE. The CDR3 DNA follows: TGTGCCAGCAGCCAAGGACAGAAGGGAAACACCATATATTTT. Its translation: CASSQGQKGNTIYF.

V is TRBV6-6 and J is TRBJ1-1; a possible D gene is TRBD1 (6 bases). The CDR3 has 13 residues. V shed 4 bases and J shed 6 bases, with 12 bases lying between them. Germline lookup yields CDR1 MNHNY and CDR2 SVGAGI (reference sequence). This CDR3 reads CASSSSRTAEAFF. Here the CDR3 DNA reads TGTGCCAGCAGTTCTAGTCGGACAGCTGAAGCTTTCTTT.

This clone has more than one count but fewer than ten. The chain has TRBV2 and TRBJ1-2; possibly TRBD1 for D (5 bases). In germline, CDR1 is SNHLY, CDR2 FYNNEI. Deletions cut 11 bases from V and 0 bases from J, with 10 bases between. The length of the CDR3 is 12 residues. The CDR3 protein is CAGGDANYGYTF. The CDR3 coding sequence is TGTGCCGGGGGTGACGCTAACTATGGCTACACCTTC. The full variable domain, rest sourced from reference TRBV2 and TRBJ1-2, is EPEVTQTPSHQVTQMGQEVILRCVPISNHLYFYWYRQILGQKVEFLVSFYNNEISEKSEIFDDQFSVERPDGSNFTLKIRSTKLEDSAMYFCAGGDANYGYTFGSGTRLTVV.

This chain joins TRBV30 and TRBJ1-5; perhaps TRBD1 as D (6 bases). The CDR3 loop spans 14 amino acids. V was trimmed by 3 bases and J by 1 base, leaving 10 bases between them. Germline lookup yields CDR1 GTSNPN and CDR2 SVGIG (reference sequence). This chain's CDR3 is CAWRATGSNQPQHF. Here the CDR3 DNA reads TGTGCCTGGAGGGCTACAGGGAGCAATCAGCCCCAGCATTTT.

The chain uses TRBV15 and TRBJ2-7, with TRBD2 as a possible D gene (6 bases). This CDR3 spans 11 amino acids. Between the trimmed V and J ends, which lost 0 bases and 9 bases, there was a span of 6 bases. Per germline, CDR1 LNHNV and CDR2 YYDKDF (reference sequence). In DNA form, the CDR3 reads TGTGCCACCAGCAGAGACGGGGGGCAGTACTTC. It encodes CATSRDGGQYF.

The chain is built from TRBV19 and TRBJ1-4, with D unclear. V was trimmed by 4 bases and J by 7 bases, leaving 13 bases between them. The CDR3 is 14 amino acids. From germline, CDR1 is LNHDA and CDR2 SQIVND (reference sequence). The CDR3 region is CASSTQIGVEKLFF. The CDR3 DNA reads TGTGCCAGTAGTACTCAGATCGGTGTTGAAAAACTGTTTTTT.

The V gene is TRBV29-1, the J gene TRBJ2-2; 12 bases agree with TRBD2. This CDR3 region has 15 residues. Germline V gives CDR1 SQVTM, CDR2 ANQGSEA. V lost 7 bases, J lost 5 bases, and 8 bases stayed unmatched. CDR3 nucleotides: TGCAGCGCCATGACTAGCGGGAGTGGGACCGGGGAGCTGTTTTTT. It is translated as CSAMTSGSGTGELFF.

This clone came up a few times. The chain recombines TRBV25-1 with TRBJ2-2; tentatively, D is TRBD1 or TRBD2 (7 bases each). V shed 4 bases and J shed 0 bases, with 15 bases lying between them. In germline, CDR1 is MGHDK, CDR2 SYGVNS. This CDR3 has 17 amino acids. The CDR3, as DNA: TGTGCCAGCAGTGCCCCAGGGGGGGGAACGAACACCGGGGAGCTGTTTTTT. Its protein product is CASSAPGGGTNTGELFF.

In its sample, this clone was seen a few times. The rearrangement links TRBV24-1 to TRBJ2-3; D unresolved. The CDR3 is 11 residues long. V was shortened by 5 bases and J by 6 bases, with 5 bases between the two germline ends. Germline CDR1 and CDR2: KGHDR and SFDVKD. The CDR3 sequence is CATSVADTQYF. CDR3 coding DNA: TGTGCCACCAGTGTTGCGGATACGCAGTATTTT.

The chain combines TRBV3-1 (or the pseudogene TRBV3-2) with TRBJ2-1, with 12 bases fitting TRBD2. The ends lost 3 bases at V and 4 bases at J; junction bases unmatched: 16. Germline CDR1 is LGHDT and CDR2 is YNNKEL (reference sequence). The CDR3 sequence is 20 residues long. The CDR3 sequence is CASSHYEGTSGSGVYNEQFF. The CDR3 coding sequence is TGTGCCAGCAGCCATTATGAGGGGACTAGCGGGTCCGGGGTGTACAATGAGCAGTTCTTC.

CDR3 coding DNA: TGTGCCAGCGGGCGACTAGCGGGATCCGATACGCAGTATTTT. Its protein is CASGRLAGSDTQYF. V gene TRBV27 combines with J gene TRBJ2-3; TRBD2 matches 11 bases. Germline CDR1 is MNHEY and CDR2 is SMNVEV (reference sequence). V shed 8 bases, J shed 6 bases, and the junction held 7 bases outside the gene matches. The CDR3 is made up of 14 amino acids.

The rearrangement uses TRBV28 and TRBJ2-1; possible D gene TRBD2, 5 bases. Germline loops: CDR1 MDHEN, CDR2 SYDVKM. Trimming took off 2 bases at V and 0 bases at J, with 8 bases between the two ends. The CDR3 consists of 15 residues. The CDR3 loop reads CASSLGLASYNEQFF. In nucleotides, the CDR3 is TGTGCCAGCAGTTTAGGGCTAGCCTCCTACAATGAGCAGTTCTTC.

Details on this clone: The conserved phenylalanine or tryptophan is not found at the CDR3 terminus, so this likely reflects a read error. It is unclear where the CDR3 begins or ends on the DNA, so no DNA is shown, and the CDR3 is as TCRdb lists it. CDR3 residues: CASSEARGAPKY. The rearrangement uses TRBV2 and TRBJ1-1; the D call in the table, TRBD1, was not verified against the DNA. The CDR3 extends over 12 residues, inclusive of both ends. CDR1 is SNHLY and CDR2 is FYNNEI in the germline V gene.

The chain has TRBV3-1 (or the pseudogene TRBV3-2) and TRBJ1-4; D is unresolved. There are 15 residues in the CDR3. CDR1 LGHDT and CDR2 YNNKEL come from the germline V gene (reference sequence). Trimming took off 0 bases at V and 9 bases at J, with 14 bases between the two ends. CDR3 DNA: TGTGCCAGCAGCCAAGAGGGGTGGGGAACTAAAAAACTGTTTTTT. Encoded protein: CASSQEGWGTKKLFF.

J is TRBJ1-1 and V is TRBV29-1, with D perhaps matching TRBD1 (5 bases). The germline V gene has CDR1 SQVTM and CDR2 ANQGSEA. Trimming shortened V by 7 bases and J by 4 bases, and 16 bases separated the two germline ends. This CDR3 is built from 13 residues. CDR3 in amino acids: CSADPGGVTEAFF. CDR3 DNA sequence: TGCAGCGCTGACCCTGGGGGGGTCACTGAAGCTTTCTTT.

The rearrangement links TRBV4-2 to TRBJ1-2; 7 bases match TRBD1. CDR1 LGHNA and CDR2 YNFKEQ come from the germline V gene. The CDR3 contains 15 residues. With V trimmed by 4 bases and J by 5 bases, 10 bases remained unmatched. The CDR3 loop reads CASSPERQGGYGYTF. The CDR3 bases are TGTGCCAGCAGCCCCGAGAGACAGGGTGGGTATGGCTACACCTTC.